Sequencing of this TCR beta chain was carried out in a study of blood T cell repertoires in COVID-19. Authors' data handling: Reference gene primers were amplified, and this amplification served to estimate nucleated cell counts. Sequenced by immunoSEQ multiplex PCR; TCRdb stores in-frame clones only, minus some. V, J and clone size reflect that table, while D and trimming were determined from the DNA. The profile covers some 300,000 clones, with about nine tenths appearing a single time and roughly a tenth taken by the ten largest. Cohort 3 donors counted as recovered after two negative PCRs, clearance, or resolved symptoms. The length of the CDR3 is 16 residues. CDR1 SGDLS and CDR2 YYNGEE come from the germline V gene. V shed 4 bases, J shed 0 bases, and the junction held 6 bases outside the gene matches.

The sequenced sample consisted of PBMCs or T cells enriched from blood (not recorded which). This chain joins TRBV9 and TRBJ2-5; 10 positions agree with TRBD2. The sequence derives from a woman in her 30s who had recovered from COVID-19. The CDR3 protein is CASSTSGRDNQETQYF. In DNA form, the CDR3 reads TGTGCCAGCAGCACAAGCGGGAGGGATAACCAAGAGACCCAGTACTTC.